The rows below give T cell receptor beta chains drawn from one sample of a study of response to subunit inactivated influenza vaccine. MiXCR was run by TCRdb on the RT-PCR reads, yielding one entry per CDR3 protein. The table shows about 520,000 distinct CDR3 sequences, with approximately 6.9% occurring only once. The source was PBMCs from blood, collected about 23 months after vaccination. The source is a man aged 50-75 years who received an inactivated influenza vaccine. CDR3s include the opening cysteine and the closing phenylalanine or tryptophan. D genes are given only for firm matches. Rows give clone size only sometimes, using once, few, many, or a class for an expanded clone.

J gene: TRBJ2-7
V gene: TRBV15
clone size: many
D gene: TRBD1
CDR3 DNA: TGTGCCACCAGCATAGGGGGCTCTTACGAGCAGTACTTC
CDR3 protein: CATSIGGSYEQYF

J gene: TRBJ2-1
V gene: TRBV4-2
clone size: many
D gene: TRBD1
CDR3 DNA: TGTGCCAGCAGCCAAGCCCCCGGGACAGGCTACAATGAGCAGTTCTTC
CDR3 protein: CASSQAPGTGYNEQFF

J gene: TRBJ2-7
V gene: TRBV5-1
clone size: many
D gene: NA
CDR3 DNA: TGCGCCAGCAGGATTTCAGGAGACGCTTCCTACGAGCAGTACTTC
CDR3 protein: CASRISGDASYEQYF

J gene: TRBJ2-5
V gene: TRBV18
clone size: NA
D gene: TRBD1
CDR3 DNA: TGTGCCAGCTCTTCCGCCGGGACAGGGGTACAGACCCAGTACTTC
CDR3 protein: CASSSAGTGVQTQYF

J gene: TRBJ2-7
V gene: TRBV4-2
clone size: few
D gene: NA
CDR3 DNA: TGTGCCAGCAGCGCCCCGGGACAAGTGGGCGAGCAGTACTTC
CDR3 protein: CASSAPGQVGEQYF

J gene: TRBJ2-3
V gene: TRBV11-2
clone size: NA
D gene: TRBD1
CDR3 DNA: TGTGCCAGCTACGGGACAGGGGTAACAGATACGCAGTATTTT
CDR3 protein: CASYGTGVTDTQYF

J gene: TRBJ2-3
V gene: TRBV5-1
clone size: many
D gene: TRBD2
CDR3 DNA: TGCGCCAGCAGTTCACTAGCGGGGGTACTCACAGATACGCAGTATTTT
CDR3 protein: CASSSLAGVLTDTQYF

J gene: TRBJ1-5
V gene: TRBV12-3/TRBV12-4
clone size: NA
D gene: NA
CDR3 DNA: TGTGCCAGCAGTTACCGGGGCGGGGGTAGCAGTCAGCCCCAGCATTTT
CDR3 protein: CASSYRGGGSSQPQHF

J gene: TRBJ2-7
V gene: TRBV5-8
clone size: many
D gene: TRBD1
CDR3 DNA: TGTGCCAGCAGTTCCGGGACAGGGGCCCCCATCTACGAGCAGTACTTC
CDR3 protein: CASSSGTGAPIYEQYF

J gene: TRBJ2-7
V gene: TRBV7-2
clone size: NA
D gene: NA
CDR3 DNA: TGTGCCAGCAGCTTAGCGCTCGGGGCAGGTTCCTACGAGCAGTACTTC
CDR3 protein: CASSLALGAGSYEQYF

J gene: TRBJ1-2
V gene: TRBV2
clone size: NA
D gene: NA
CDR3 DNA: TGTGCCAGCAGTGAAATATCGACAGTCTCTAACTATGGCTACACCTTC
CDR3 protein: CASSEISTVSNYGYTF

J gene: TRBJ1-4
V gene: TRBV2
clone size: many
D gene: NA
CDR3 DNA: TGTGCCAGCACCGGAGGCACGGGTCGGGACGAAAAACTGTTTTTT
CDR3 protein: CASTGGTGRDEKLFF

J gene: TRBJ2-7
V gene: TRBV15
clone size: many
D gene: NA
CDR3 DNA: TGTGCCACCAGCAGAGTAAACTACGAGCAGTACTTC
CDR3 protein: CATSRVNYEQYF

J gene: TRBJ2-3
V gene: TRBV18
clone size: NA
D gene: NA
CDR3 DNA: TGTGCCAGCTCACCTGAAACAGGTCTTTCTAGCACAGATACGCAGTATTTT
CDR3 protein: CASSPETGLSSTDTQYF

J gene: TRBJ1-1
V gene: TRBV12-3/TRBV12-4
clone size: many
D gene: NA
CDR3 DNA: TGTGCCAGCAGTTTACAGAGGAACACTGAAGCTTTCTTT
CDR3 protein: CASSLQRNTEAFF

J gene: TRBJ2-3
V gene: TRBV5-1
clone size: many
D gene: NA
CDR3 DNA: TGCGCCAGCAGCTTGGCTATAGCGAGCGGAACAGATACGCAGTATTTT
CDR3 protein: CASSLAIASGTDTQYF

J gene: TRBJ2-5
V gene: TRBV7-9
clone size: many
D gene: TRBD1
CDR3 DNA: TGTGCCAGCAGCTCTCAGGACAGGCGCCAAGAGACCCAGTACTTC
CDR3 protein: CASSSQDRRQETQYF